This entry features one T cell receptor beta chain sequence. The antigen is not known. This sample was included in a study of T cell repertoires in cytomegalovirus infection. Study at large: Public signatures in TCR beta pointed to CMV infection and matching HLA type. Whole-study results and caveats: Within the response measured ex vivo, HLA-C-restricted CMV-specific TCR beta clonotypes were dominant. Accumulated public TCR beta family frequency recognized individuals carrying CMV together with the relevant HLA.

TCRdb itself ran the reads through MiXCR, one entry per CDR3 protein. The table records almost 500,000 distinct CDR3 sequences, 10% to 12% of them present only once. The CDR3 has 14 residues. Trimming removed 5 bases at V and 7 bases at J, with 15 bases between. CDR1 and CDR2 (germline): MNHEY, SVGAGI. The chain recombines TRBV6-5 with TRBJ2-1; tentatively, D is TRBD1 or TRBD2 (6 bases each). The source is a human donor in good health (CMV status not recorded). Some clones in this sample may be carry-over from other donors' samples. The sample taken for sequencing was PBMCs. The chain's CDR3 is CASSGRRGQNEQFF. The CDR3 DNA is TGTGCCAGCAGTGGACGACGGGGGCAAAATGAGCAGTTCTTC.